This record concerns one T cell receptor beta chain sequence. The target antigen is unknown. The V end was cut by 3 bases, the J end by 6 bases, with 12 bases between. The CDR3 covers 13 residues. Germline V gene lookup returns CDR1 SGHTA and CDR2 FQGNSA. The record originates from a study of spatial heterogeneity in lung cancer. Study-wide context: Each time, sequencing found more beta-chain sequences than alpha-chain sequences.

Study-wide results and caveats: Compared with follow-up, resection was when ubiquitous expanded tumor TCRs appeared in blood more.

Every molecule of TCR cDNA had its own unique molecular identifier. TCRdb re-analysed the 5' RACE reads in MiXCR, keeping a single row per CDR3 protein. The sample shows about 52,000 distinct CDR3 sequences, 6% to 8.5% of them seen only once. Regarding time point: blood at routine non-recurrence follow-up after resection. Sequencing covered unsorted whole RNA taken from tumor, nontumor lung or frozen PBMC. This sample comprised PBMCs, obtained at follow-up. The chain employs TRBV7-2 and TRBJ2-7, with D tentatively TRBD2 (5 bases). The origin of this receptor is a female donor with early-stage non-small cell lung cancer. The CDR3 coding sequence is TGTGCCAGCAGCTTTGTGGCCGGACTCGAGCAGTACTTC. Encoded protein: CASSFVAGLEQYF. Together with reference TRBV7-2 and TRBJ2-7, the CDR3 gives the full variable domain: GAGVSQSPSNKVTEKGKDVELRCDPISGHTALYWYRQSLGQGLEFLIYFQGNSAPDKSGLPSDRFSAERTGGSVSTLTIQRTQQEDSAVYLCASSFVAGLEQYFGPGTRLTVT.